The rows below give T cell receptor beta chains drawn from one sample of a study of T cell responses to AZD1222 COVID-19 vaccine. The data were produced by immunoSEQ multiplex PCR, yet TCRdb's version contains in-frame clones alone and is incomplete. The data hold 180,000 or so clones, with roughly 91% observed a single time. This sample comprised peripheral blood, obtained 28 days after the second dose of the MenACWY control vaccine. Receptors were obtained from an adult who received the MenACWY meningococcal vaccine as a control. Both conserved end residues are part of each CDR3. The D gene is left open where the match is weak. Where a row states a size, it is once, few, many or the class of an expanded clone; other rows omit it.

V	size	J	D	DNA	CDR3
TRBV12-3/TRBV12-4	NA	TRBJ1-2	NA	TGTGCCACGGGCTATGGCTACACCTTC	CATGYGYTF
TRBV7-9	NA	TRBJ2-7	TRBD1	TGTGCCAGCAGCTCGGGACAGGGGGCAGGGGAGCAGTACTTC	CASSSGQGAGEQYF
TRBV19	once	TRBJ1-1	TRBD1	TGTGCCAGTACGCAGGGGGTCACTGAAGCTTTCTTT	CASTQGVTEAFF
TRBV2	NA	TRBJ2-7	TRBD1	TGTGCCAGCGCACGGGACAGGGTCTACGAGCAGTACTTC	CASARDRVYEQYF
TRBV19	NA	TRBJ2-2	NA	TGTGCCAGTAGTATAGGAGGGGGAGCCGGGGAGCTGTTTTTT	CASSIGGGAGELFF
TRBV19	once	TRBJ1-2	NA	TGTGCCAGTAGTATCCTTCGGGCAATGGGCTACACCTTC	CASSILRAMGYTF
TRBV19	NA	TRBJ2-1	NA	TGTGCCAGTAGCAGACGACTAGGGGGTTACAATGAGCAGTTCTTC	CASSRRLGGYNEQFF
TRBV6-6	NA	TRBJ2-6	TRBD1	TGTGCCAGCAGTCGCGGCCGACAGGGGTACTCTGGGGCCAACGTCCTGACTTTC	CASSRGRQGYSGANVLTF
TRBV28	once	TRBJ1-1	NA	TGTGCCAGCAGCTACCCTCGGACAGTGTATAACACTGAAGCTTTCTTT	CASSYPRTVYNTEAFF
TRBV29-1	NA	TRBJ1-1	TRBD1	TGCAGCGTCCTTGGACAGGGGGCGTTGAGCGAAGCTTTCTTT	CSVLGQGALSEAFF
TRBV30	NA	TRBJ2-7	NA	TGTGCCTGGGGGGATCGATCCGACGAGCAGTACTTC	CAWGDRSDEQYF
TRBV5-5	NA	TRBJ2-5	NA	TGTGCCAGCAGCTTGGACCCGTTAGAGACCCAGTACTTC	CASSLDPLETQYF
TRBV19	NA	TRBJ2-3	NA	TGTGCCAGTAGTATAGGCGTTTTTAATACGCAGTATTTT	CASSIGVFNTQYF
TRBV5-4	NA	TRBJ1-2	NA	TGTGCCAGCAGCGTGACAGGAACCTATGGCTACACCTTC	CASSVTGTYGYTF
TRBV10-3	NA	TRBJ2-1	TRBD2	TGTGCCGGCGGGGGAGGTTTCGAAGCATCCTACAATGAGCAGTTCTTC	CAGGGGFEASYNEQFF
TRBV6-5	NA	TRBJ2-3	NA	TGTGCGGCGTGGGGGTGGAGCACAGATACGCAGTATTTT	CAAWGWSTDTQYF
TRBV3-1/TRBV3-2	once	TRBJ1-3	NA	TGTGCCAGCAGCCAAAGTTGGACGGGAAGCTCTGGAAACACCATATATTTT	CASSQSWTGSSGNTIYF
TRBV27	NA	TRBJ2-1	NA	TGTGCCAGCAGTTTCAGAACCTACAATGAGCAGTTCTTC	CASSFRTYNEQFF
TRBV7-2	NA	TRBJ1-6	NA	TGTGCCAGCAGCTTTGGCGTAGGATCACCCCTCCACTTT	CASSFGVGSPLHF
TRBV11-2	NA	TRBJ1-2	TRBD1	TGTGCCAGCAGCTCTACAGGGGGTGGAACTGGCTACACCTTC	CASSSTGGGTGYTF
TRBV4-1	NA	TRBJ1-5	TRBD1	TGCGCCAGCAGCCTGACAGGGGATAGCAATCAGCCCCAGCATTTT	CASSLTGDSNQPQHF
TRBV4-1	NA	TRBJ2-7	NA	TGCGCCAGCAGCCAGTCTCCCAGAGTAGGGGGCGAGCAGTACTTC	CASSQSPRVGGEQYF
TRBV3-1/TRBV3-2	NA	TRBJ2-1	NA	TGTGCCAGCAGAACAGGGAGTGAGCAGTTCTTC	CASRTGSEQFF
TRBV10-3	NA	TRBJ1-6	NA	TGTGCCATCAGTGAGTCGGCAGCGTCATATTCACCCCTCCACTTT	CAISESAASYSPLHF
TRBV24-1	NA	TRBJ1-1	TRBD1	TGTGCCACCAGTGGGGGACAGCCCTCCATTCCAAACACTGAAGCTTTCTTT	CATSGGQPSIPNTEAFF
TRBV3-1/TRBV3-2	NA	TRBJ2-1	NA	TGTGCCAGCAGCCAGGGAGGAGCGGGCGATGAGCAGTTCTTC	CASSQGGAGDEQFF
TRBV21-1	NA	TRBJ1-1	NA	TGTGCCAGCAATCCAGGGGAAGGTGGTGACACTGAAGCTTTCTTT	CASNPGEGGDTEAFF
TRBV6-5	NA	TRBJ2-7	NA	TGTGCCAGCAGCAACATTTACGAGCAGTACTTC	CASSNIYEQYF
TRBV3-1/TRBV3-2	NA	TRBJ1-2	NA	TGTGCCAGCAGCCAAGACCCGCGGGGCGGCTATGGCTACACCTTC	CASSQDPRGGYGYTF
TRBV18	once	TRBJ2-3	NA	TGTGCCAGCTCACCACCGGTTGGGGGCCCTGGTACAGATACGCAGTATTTT	CASSPPVGGPGTDTQYF
TRBV10-1	NA	TRBJ2-2	NA	TGCGCCAGCAGGCCCGACTGGACGAACACCGGGGAGCTGTTTTTT	CASRPDWTNTGELFF
TRBV9	NA	TRBJ2-5	TRBD2	TGTGCCAGCAGCGTAACGACGGGGGGTATGGAGACCCAGTACTTC	CASSVTTGGMETQYF
TRBV6-6	NA	TRBJ1-1	NA	TGTGCCAGCACCGGACAGTTTGAAGCTTTCTTT	CASTGQFEAFF
TRBV6-5	NA	TRBJ1-2	NA	TGTGCCAGCAGCCAAGAAGGGGGTTTTGGCTACACCTTC	CASSQEGGFGYTF
TRBV5-1	once	TRBJ2-2	NA	TGCGCCACAAGCGCGTCCCCAGGGCGCACCGGGGAGCTGTTTTTT	CATSASPGRTGELFF
TRBV7-2	NA	TRBJ1-1	NA	TGTGCCAGCAGCTTGCACAGGGTTCAGAACACTGAAGCTTTCTTT	CASSLHRVQNTEAFF
TRBV16	NA	TRBJ1-6	NA	TGTGCCAGCAGCCAATTTCGGACGGTAAATTCACCCCTCCACTTT	CASSQFRTVNSPLHF
TRBV18	NA	TRBJ1-5	TRBD1	TGTGCCAGCTCGCCGGGACAGGCCCATCAGCCCCAGCATTTT	CASSPGQAHQPQHF
TRBV5-8	NA	TRBJ2-3	NA	TGTGCCAGCAGCCTGGGGACTGACGGTTCTGGCACAGATACGCAGTATTTT	CASSLGTDGSGTDTQYF
TRBV4-2	NA	TRBJ2-2	NA	TGTGCCAGCAGCCACCTCGACTCGCGAGGCACCGGGGAGCTGTTTTTT	CASSHLDSRGTGELFF
TRBV7-8	once	TRBJ1-1	NA	TGTGCCAGCAGTAACGGTCGAGGTGGGACTGAAGCTTTCTTT	CASSNGRGGTEAFF
TRBV12-3/TRBV12-4	NA	TRBJ2-7	TRBD1	TGTGCCAGCAGTCTCTCAGGGGGATACGAGCAGTACTTC	CASSLSGGYEQYF
TRBV27	once	TRBJ1-1	TRBD1	TGTGCCAGCAGTCAAACAGGGGGCAAAAGGCCTGAAGCTTTCTTT	CASSQTGGKRPEAFF
TRBV20-1	NA	TRBJ1-5	NA	TGCAGTGCTGGTGCCTCGGGCCGGGAGCCCCAGCATTTT	CSAGASGREPQHF
TRBV7-2	NA	TRBJ1-2	TRBD1	TGTGCCAGCAGCTCGCACACAGGGGGCCCTCGGGGCTACACCTTC	CASSSHTGGPRGYTF
TRBV19	NA	TRBJ2-6	TRBD1	TGTGCCAGTAGTAGGGGACAGAGTTTCCTCTCTGGGGCCAACGTCCTGACTTTC	CASSRGQSFLSGANVLTF
TRBV14	NA	TRBJ2-3	TRBD2	TGTGCCAGCAGCCAAGGCGGGGGGCCTACAGATACGCAGTATTTT	CASSQGGGPTDTQYF
TRBV4-1	NA	TRBJ1-1	TRBD1	TGCGCCAGCAGGAGACAGGGGGGAAGGATCGCTGAAGCTTTCTTT	CASRRQGGRIAEAFF
TRBV11-2	NA	TRBJ1-1	NA	TGTGCCAGCAGCGAAGGGAACACTGAAGCTTTCTTT	CASSEGNTEAFF
TRBV6-2/TRBV6-3	NA	TRBJ2-4	NA	TGTGCCAGCAGCTTACGGGGGCAGCGGCTAGCCAAAAACATTCAGTACTTC	CASSLRGQRLAKNIQYF
TRBV7-6	NA	TRBJ2-3	NA	TGTGCCAGCAGCTTAGATAGTAGGACGGCAGATACGCAGTATTTT	CASSLDSRTADTQYF
TRBV6-5	NA	TRBJ1-2	NA	TGTGCCGGGGGTTGGGGTGCCTACACCTTC	CAGGWGAYTF
TRBV30	NA	TRBJ1-1	TRBD1	TGTGCCTGGGGGGGACAGTTAAACACTGAAGCTTTCTTT	CAWGGQLNTEAFF
TRBV7-3	NA	TRBJ2-6	TRBD1	TGTGCCAGCAGCTCGACAGGGGTAACTGGGGCCAACGTCCTGACTTTC	CASSSTGVTGANVLTF
TRBV3-1/TRBV3-2	NA	TRBJ1-1	NA	TGTGCCAGCAGCCAACAGTCGAACTGGGCTTTCTTT	CASSQQSNWAFF
TRBV11-2	NA	TRBJ2-7	NA	TGTGCCAGCAGCTTAGATCTCCACCACGAGCAGTACTTC	CASSLDLHHEQYF
TRBV5-1	NA	TRBJ1-5	NA	TGCGCCAGCAGCTTGTTAGGAGATCAGCCCCAGCATTTT	CASSLLGDQPQHF
TRBV5-4	NA	TRBJ1-1	NA	TGTGCCAGCAGCTTGGCGGGGAACACTGAAGCTTTCTTT	CASSLAGNTEAFF
TRBV9	NA	TRBJ1-3	NA	TGTGCCAGCAGCGTAGCCCAGGGAGGTGGAAACACCATATATTTT	CASSVAQGGGNTIYF